This TCR beta chain was recorded in a study of cytomegalovirus exposure and HLA in healthy donors. Overall study context: Out of fewer than 400 genotyped donors, about 80% belonged to the Caucasian-associated ancestry cluster.

On this clone itself: Its antigen is unknown.

With 4 bases clipped from V and 2 bases from J, the junction kept 3 bases outside the gene matches. Germline V gives CDR1 LGHNA, CDR2 YSLEER. The CDR3 totals 16 residues. In the PCR, 60 Vbeta and 13 Jbeta primers were used. Sequencing was performed with immunoSEQ multiplex PCR; in TCRdb, only in-frame clones are kept and a portion is missing. The sample records about 130,000 clones, around three quarters being singletons. The study, taken as a whole, reports: It was reported that the classifier diagnosed cytomegalovirus status with high specificity and sensitivity in both the original and validation cohorts.

The sample was PBMCs. The gene calls are TRBV4-3 and TRBJ2-6, with 9 nucleotides matching TRBD1. The receptor's source is a man between 18 and 35 years old in good health and CMV-seronegative. Here the CDR3 reads CASSPQGAAGANVLTF. The CDR3 DNA is TGCGCCAGCAGCCCACAGGGGGCGGCTGGGGCCAACGTCCTGACTTTC.